Only one count was recorded for the clone carrying this TCR beta chain. This sample is part of a study of shared clonotypes between healthy human individuals. CD45RO-negative cells were positively selected for CCR7, leaving out terminally differentiated effector memory CD45RA+ cells. Germline V lookup: CDR1 SEHNR, CDR2 FQNEAQ (reference sequence). The CDR3 has 15 residues. The V end was cut by 1 base, the J end by 3 bases, with 12 bases between. Generated by immunoSEQ multiplex PCR, the TCRdb table keeps only in-frame clones and is missing some. This table has almost 700,000 clones, about 90% appearing once.

The chain recombines TRBV7-9 with TRBJ1-1; the D gene is possibly TRBD1 (5 bases). The sequence came from a man aged 25-40 years in good health. The sample was naive CD8+ T cells sorted from blood. The CDR3 bases are TGTGCCAGCAGCTTAGTGGCAGGGCAGCACACTGAAGCTTTCTTT. Translating gives CASSLVAGQHTEAFF.